One sample yielded the 23 T cell receptor beta chains listed below, sequenced in a study of T cells expressing NK-cell markers. TCRdb reprocessed the 5' RACE reads, keeping one entry per CDR3 protein, no DNA. Its clone listing holds about 450,000 distinct CDR3 sequences. The sample consisted of blood T cells: a sorted CD56 or NKG2C T cell subset, CD4+ or CD8+ T cells, or bulk PBMC T cells (not recorded which). These TCRs come from a woman between 18 and 70 years old in good health.

The chain employs TRBV20-1 and TRBJ2-1; lacking DNA, the TRBD2 call made by TCRdb goes unchecked. This CDR3 contains 14 residues. The germline gives CDR1 DFQATT, CDR2 SNEGSKA (reference sequence). The chain's CDR3 is CSAKTSGSYNEQFF.

This chain links TRBV20-1 with TRBJ2-5; no DNA is available, so the TRBD1 call from TCRdb remains unchecked. The CDR3 totals 14 residues. In germline, CDR1 is DFQATT, CDR2 SNEGSKA (reference sequence). CDR3 amino acids: CSAGQRGGQETQYF.

The chain joins TRBV12-3 or TRBV12-4 to TRBJ2-1; TCRdb calls TRBD2, which cannot be checked without DNA. This CDR3 region has 14 residues. CDR3 sequence: CASSLLLAPNEQFF.

The gene calls are TRBV20-1 and TRBJ2-2; checking the TCRdb D call of TRBD2 is not possible without DNA. The germline V gene has CDR1 DFQATT and CDR2 SNEGSKA (reference sequence). CDR3 length equals 13 residues. The CDR3 region is CSLTRAGAGELFF.

The J gene is TRBJ2-3, the V gene TRBV20-1; TCRdb returns TRBD2, unconfirmable since there is no DNA. CDR1 is DFQATT, CDR2 SNEGSKA, per germline (reference sequence). The CDR3 is made up of 15 amino acids. The CDR3 here is CSAREVAKSTDTQYF.

CDR3 loop: CASSKDVIIDTQYF. The rearrangement joins TRBV18 to TRBJ2-3. Germline lookup yields CDR1 KGHSH and CDR2 LQKENI. The length of the CDR3 is 14 residues.

The rearrangement joins TRBV20-1 to TRBJ2-1; the D call from TCRdb, TRBD2, cannot be confirmed without DNA. The CDR3 runs to 17 residues. Germline assignment: CDR1 DFQATT and CDR2 SNEGSKA (reference sequence). The chain's CDR3 is CSATWRGRASRHNEQFF.

V is TRBV11-2 and J is TRBJ2-3. The CDR3 spans 15 residues. Germline CDR1 and CDR2: SGHAT and FQNNGV. Here the CDR3 reads CASSSYYAGTDTQYF.

V usage is TRBV5-1 and J usage is TRBJ1-3; TCRdb's assignment of TRBD1 cannot be checked, as there is no DNA. Germline-derived CDR1 and CDR2 are SGHRS and YFSETQ. The CDR3 is made up of 13 amino acids. The CDR3 spells CASSRQGRDTIYF.

The genes are TRBV7-9 and TRBJ2-5. This CDR3 has 17 residues. CDR1 is SEHNR, CDR2 FQNEAQ, per germline (reference sequence). CDR3 amino acids: CASSLGLRDSQKETQYF.

The chain couples TRBV7-2 to TRBJ2-3; without DNA, the TCRdb call of TRBD2 cannot be checked. Germline V gives CDR1 SGHTA, CDR2 FQGNSA. This CDR3 region has 14 residues. The CDR3 protein is CASSPQTSGPAWYF.

V is TRBV3-1 and J is TRBJ2-3. Germline-derived CDR1 and CDR2 are LGHDT and YNNKEL (reference sequence). CDR3 length: 14 amino acids. The CDR3 loop reads CASSHGINPDTQYF.

The rearrangement uses TRBV6-5 and TRBJ2-5; the TRBD2 assignment by TCRdb is unverifiable without DNA. Germline values: CDR1 MNHEY, CDR2 SVGAGI. The CDR3 has 15 amino acids. The CDR3 region is CASSYGGVLQETQYF.

The CDR3: CASSLTDYEKLFF. The chain couples TRBV12-3 or TRBV12-4 to TRBJ1-4. This CDR3 spans 13 amino acids.

The chain is built from TRBV20-1 and TRBJ2-2; TCRdb selects TRBD1, and the lack of DNA leaves this call unchecked. This CDR3 has 14 residues. CDR1 DFQATT and CDR2 SNEGSKA come from the germline V gene (reference sequence). CDR3 protein: CSARSGGNTGELFF.

The chain is built from TRBV19 and TRBJ2-3; checking the TCRdb D call of TRBD1 is not possible without DNA. Looked up from germline, CDR1 is LNHDA and CDR2 is SQIVND (reference sequence). This CDR3 comprises 13 residues. The CDR3 sequence: CASRPLSTDTQYF.

This rearrangement joins TRBV27 to TRBJ2-7; TCRdb's D call of TRBD2 is untestable without DNA. In germline, CDR1 is MNHEY, CDR2 SMNVEV (reference sequence). The CDR3 is 16 amino acids. CDR3 loop: CASSLILAGPPYEQYF.

The chain has TRBV4-2 and TRBJ2-2. Germline CDR1 is LGHNA and CDR2 is YNFKEQ. This CDR3 contains 15 residues. CDR3 residues: CASSRRQQNTGELFF.

CDR3 in amino acids: CATSRDVTGELFF. The chain combines TRBV15 with TRBJ2-2. The CDR3 is 13 amino acids. CDR1 and CDR2 from the germline V gene are LNHNV and YYDKDF (reference sequence). The whole variable domain, filled in from reference TRBV15 and TRBJ2-2, reads DAMVIQNPRYQVTQFGKPVTLSCSQTLNHNVMYWYQQKSSQAPKLLFHYYDKDFNNEADTPDNFQSRRPNTSFCFLDIRSPGLGDTAMYLCATSRDVTGELFFGEGSRLTVL.

The chain combines TRBV29-1 with TRBJ1-2; TCRdb's D call, TRBD1, is unchecked because there is no DNA. The CDR3 has 16 amino acids. The germline V gene has CDR1 SQVTM and CDR2 ANQGSEA. The chain's CDR3 is CSVEDLWTVQNYGYTF.

The V and J genes are TRBV7-8 and TRBJ2-1; TCRdb picks TRBD1, but there is no DNA to check that call. This CDR3 comprises 14 residues. Germline V CDR1 and CDR2: SGHVS, FQNEAQ. The CDR3 protein is CASSFGTGYNEQFF.

The chain joins TRBV28 to TRBJ2-2; absent DNA, TCRdb's TRBD1 call cannot be checked. The CDR3 consists of 16 residues. Germline CDR1 MDHEN, CDR2 SYDVKM. The CDR3: CASANPGTGITGELFF.

The chain uses TRBV7-9 and TRBJ2-1. CDR1 is SEHNR and CDR2 is FQNEAQ in the germline V gene (reference sequence). This CDR3 is 15 amino acids long. This CDR3 is CASSLGQNRGPEQFF. The variable domain in full, completed from reference TRBV7-9 and TRBJ2-1, reads DTGVSQNPRHKITKRGQNVTFRCDPISEHNRLYWYRQTLGQGPEFLTYFQNEAQLEKSRLLSDRFSAERPKGSFSTLEIQRTEQGDSAMYLCASSLGQNRGPEQFFGPGTRLTVL.